This T cell receptor (beta chain) was obtained from a study of T cells in Graves' hyperthyroidism and ophthalmopathy. Whole-study context: Peripheral blood was taken when the disease was first diagnosed, before any treatment began.

In its sample, this clonotype was seen a few times. Its antigen remains unknown. It may be a read error: a sequence one base away is much more abundant. Study-wide points: Among clonotypes expanded in thyroid above 0.001, most were also found in blood.

Participants, patients aged 18 to 65, had newly diagnosed hyperthyroidism with a duration under 2 months. The TCR beta CDR3 regions underwent amplification using RNA transcripts as the source. HTBI primers were the set used in a first-round RT-PCR of the TCR CDR3. TCRdb re-called the multiplex PCR reads with MiXCR, one entry per CDR3 protein. The sample consists of approximately 590,000 distinct CDR3 sequences, around 16% of them appearing once. Sequenced input: blood. The source is a woman aged 30 to 39 with Graves' hyperthyroidism.

The CDR3 reads CASPGGRATDTQYF. Here the CDR3 DNA reads TGTGCCAGCCCTGGCGGGAGGGCCACAGATACGCAGTATTTT. This chain joins TRBV28 and TRBJ2-3, with 9 positions matching TRBD2. J lost 2 bases, V lost 8 bases, and 5 bases had no gene match. Germline V gene lookup returns CDR1 MDHEN and CDR2 SYDVKM. The CDR3 spans 14 residues.